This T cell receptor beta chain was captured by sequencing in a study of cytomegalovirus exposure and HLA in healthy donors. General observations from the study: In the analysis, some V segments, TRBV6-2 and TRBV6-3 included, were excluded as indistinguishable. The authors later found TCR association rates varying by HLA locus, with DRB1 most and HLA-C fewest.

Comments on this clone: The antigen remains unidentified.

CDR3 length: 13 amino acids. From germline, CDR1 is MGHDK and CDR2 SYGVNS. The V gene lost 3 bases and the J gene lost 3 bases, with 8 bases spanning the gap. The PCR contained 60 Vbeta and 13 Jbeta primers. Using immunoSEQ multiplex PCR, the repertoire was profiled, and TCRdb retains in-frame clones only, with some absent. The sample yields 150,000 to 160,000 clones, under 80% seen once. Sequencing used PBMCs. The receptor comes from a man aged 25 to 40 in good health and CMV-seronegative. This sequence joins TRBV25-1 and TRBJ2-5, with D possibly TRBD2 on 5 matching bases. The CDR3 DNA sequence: TGTGCCAGCAGTGATCCGGGAAAAGAGACCCAGTACTTC. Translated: CASSDPGKETQYF.